This T cell receptor (beta chain) was sequenced for a study of cytomegalovirus exposure and HLA in healthy donors. Assay used: immunoSEQ multiplex PCR; TCRdb lists only in-frame clones, some missing. Found here are roughly 79,000 clones, approximately 93% of them singletons; the top ten hold 0.65% to 0.7%. The CDR3 sequence is 14 residues long. Germline loops: CDR1 MNHEY, CDR2 SMNVEV (reference sequence). The V gene lost 5 bases and the J gene lost 4 bases, with 11 bases spanning the gap. The TCR sequence derives from a man younger than 35 in good health and CMV-seronegative. Material for sequencing was PBMCs. J is TRBJ2-2 and V is TRBV27; D is uncertain. CDR3 protein: CASSIGLSTGELFF. CDR3 bases: TGTGCCAGCAGTATTGGGCTATCCACCGGGGAGCTGTTTTTT.